What follows are 27 T cell receptor beta chains derived from one specimen sequenced in a study of blood T cell repertoires in COVID-19. The protocol was immunoSEQ multiplex PCR, while the TCRdb copy is restricted to in-frame clones and leaves out a portion. The table shows approximately 240,000 clones, with about 85% occurring only once. Sequencing was done on a sample of peripheral blood. These TCRs come from a woman aged 18-29 years who had recovered from COVID-19.

The chain is built from TRBV4-2 and TRBJ2-2; D is possibly TRBD1 (5 bases). Trimming removed 1 base from V and 3 bases from J, with 6 bases in between. Germline V gene sequence: CDR1 LGHNA, CDR2 YNFKEQ. The CDR3 extends over 14 amino acids. The chain's CDR3 is CASSQGQYTGELFF. DNA of the CDR3: TGTGCCAGCAGCCAAGGACAGTACACCGGGGAGCTGTTTTTT.

The chain recombines TRBV7-7 with TRBJ2-1, with 8 bases aligning to TRBD2. Germline V gene lookup returns CDR1 SSHAT and CDR2 FNYEAQ (reference sequence). CDR3 length: 15 residues. V was pared by 4 bases and J by 6 bases, with 8 bases of the junction left unmatched. CDR3 in amino acids: CASSSTSGRGNEQFF. The CDR3, as DNA: TGTGCCAGCAGCTCAACAAGCGGGAGAGGCAATGAGCAGTTCTTC. Full variable domain (rest looked up from reference TRBV7-7 and TRBJ2-1): GAGVSQSPRYKVTKRGQDVTLRCDPISSHATLYWYQQALGQGPEFLTYFNYEAQPDKSGLPSDRFSAERPEGSISTLTIQRTEQRDSAMYRCASSSTSGRGNEQFFGPGTRLTVL.

The chain is built from TRBV7-8 and TRBJ1-2; 7 bases map to TRBD1. The V gene end was trimmed by 2 bases and the J gene end by 3 bases; junction bases not matched to a gene: 6. Germline values: CDR1 SGHVS, CDR2 FQNEAQ. The CDR3 extends over 15 amino acids. The CDR3 loop is CASSLTGTVYYGYTF. The CDR3 DNA sequence: TGTGCCAGCAGCTTAACTGGGACAGTATACTATGGCTACACCTTC.

The chain is built from TRBV18 and TRBJ2-1; 7 nucleotides agree with TRBD1. The V gene end was trimmed by 3 bases and the J gene end by 1 base; junction bases not matched to a gene: 9. Germline CDR1 is KGHSH and CDR2 is LQKENI. CDR3 length: 17 amino acids. The CDR3 region has the DNA TGTGCCAGCTCACCGAGAACCGGGACAGTGTCCTACAATGAGCAGTTCTTC. Protein product: CASSPRTGTVSYNEQFF. Together with reference TRBV18 and TRBJ2-1, the CDR3 gives the full variable domain: NAGVMQNPRHLVRRRGQEARLRCSPMKGHSHVYWYRQLPEEGLKFMVYLQKENIIDESGMPKERFSAEFPKEGPSILRIQQVVRGDSAAYFCASSPRTGTVSYNEQFFGPGTRLTVL.

This clone was seen once. The V gene is TRBV6-5, the J gene TRBJ1-5; D not resolved. This CDR3 has 14 residues. V was clipped by 8 bases and J by 2 bases, with 13 bases between them. Per the germline V gene, CDR1 is MNHEY and CDR2 is SVGAGI. The CDR3 region is CASRAGGGNQPQHF. The CDR3 bases are TGTGCCAGCCGAGCTGGCGGGGGCAATCAGCCCCAGCATTTT.

The chain has TRBV29-1 and TRBJ1-2; 11 positions match TRBD1. CDR1 and CDR2 from the germline V gene are SQVTM and ANQGSEA. V gave up 5 bases and J gave up 8 bases; unmatched junction bases: 4. There are 12 residues in the CDR3. CDR3 amino acids: CSVRTGGEGYTF. The CDR3 nucleotides are TGCAGCGTTCGGACAGGGGGCGAGGGCTACACCTTC.

V is TRBV3-1 (or the pseudogene TRBV3-2) and J is TRBJ2-5, with 8 bases matching TRBD1. The CDR3 extends over 16 amino acids. J gave up 2 bases and V 0 bases, and 5 bases lay outside the gene matches. Germline CDR1 and CDR2: LGHDT and YNNKEL (reference sequence). CDR3: CASSQEPGGVQETQYF. Here the CDR3 DNA reads TGTGCCAGCAGCCAAGAACCAGGGGGCGTTCAAGAGACCCAGTACTTC.

This rearrangement joins TRBV30 to TRBJ1-1; unclear D gene. V lost 3 bases, J lost 0 bases, and 17 bases lay in between. Per germline, CDR1 GTSNPN and CDR2 SVGIG (reference sequence). The CDR3 has 16 residues. CDR3 region: CAWRTGERPMNTEAFF. For the CDR3, the DNA is TGTGCCTGGAGAACGGGAGAGAGACCGATGAACACTGAAGCTTTCTTT.

The V and J genes are TRBV6-5 and TRBJ1-4, with D uncertain. Per germline, CDR1 MNHEY and CDR2 SVGAGI. The CDR3 totals 13 residues. The germline V and J ends were trimmed by 5 bases and 5 bases, with 9 bases remaining between them. CDR3 sequence: CASSLDINEKLFF. For the CDR3, the DNA is TGTGCCAGCAGTCTCGACATAAATGAAAAACTGTTTTTT.

The chain carries TRBV5-6 and TRBJ2-3; D perhaps matches TRBD2 (6 bases). CDR1 is SGHDT and CDR2 is YYEEEE in the germline V gene. This CDR3 is built from 14 residues. Trimming removed 2 bases at V and 3 bases at J, with 10 bases between. CDR3 DNA sequence: TGTGCCAGCAGCTTTGGTGGGGGGACAGATACGCAGTATTTT. Residues: CASSFGGGTDTQYF.

The V call is TRBV6-5, the J call TRBJ1-1; D gene unclear. The CDR3 has 13 residues. The V gene's germline CDR1 is MNHEY and CDR2 SVGAGI. Trimming cost V 2 bases and J 6 bases, with 10 bases left between them. CDR3 sequence (DNA): TGTGCCAGCAGTTACAGGGAGCCCGCTGAAGCTTTCTTT. The encoded protein is CASSYREPAEAFF.

V and J are TRBV6-5 and TRBJ1-3; a possible D gene is TRBD1 (6 bases). The CDR3 length is 14 residues. Between the trimmed V and J ends, which lost 5 bases and 4 bases, there was a span of 12 bases. CDR1 and CDR2 from the germline V gene are MNHEY and SVGAGI. CDR3 residues: CASSLRGRGNTIYF. For the CDR3, the DNA is TGTGCCAGCAGTCTCAGGGGCCGGGGAAACACCATATATTTT.

V and J are TRBV19 and TRBJ1-1; weak D call: TRBD1 (6 bases). CDR1 is LNHDA, CDR2 SQIVND, per germline (reference sequence). Trimming took off 3 bases at V and 7 bases at J, with 12 bases between the two ends. CDR3 length equals 13 residues. Written as DNA, the CDR3 is TGTGCCAGTAGTATGTCAGGGGCGTTTGAAGCTTTCTTT. Protein: CASSMSGAFEAFF.

The V call is TRBV2, the J call TRBJ1-2, with a weak D call TRBD1 (6 bases). The germline CDR1 and CDR2 sequences are SNHLY and FYNNEI. The V end was cut by 3 bases, the J end by 4 bases, with 9 bases between. CDR3 length: 13 amino acids. CDR3 protein: CASSDTGIYGYTF. As DNA, the CDR3 is TGTGCCAGCAGTGATACAGGGATCTATGGCTACACCTTC.

The gene calls are TRBV6-2 or TRBV6-3 and TRBJ2-2, with 10 bases matching TRBD2. The CDR3 loop spans 18 amino acids. Germline loops: CDR1 MNHEY, CDR2 SVGEGT. Trimming removed 0 bases from V and 6 bases from J; junction bases left unmatched: 10. The CDR3 nucleotides read TGTGCCAGCAGTTACTCTCGGACAGCTAGCGGGAGAGCCGGGGAGCTGTTTTTT. The encoded protein is CASSYSRTASGRAGELFF.

This clone was seen once. The V call is TRBV12-3 or TRBV12-4, the J call TRBJ1-5; D uncertain. CDR3 length: 12 residues. V was pared by 3 bases and J by 6 bases, with 6 bases between. CDR3 sequence: CASSLSLQPQHF. CDR3 DNA sequence: TGTGCCAGCAGTTTGAGTCTTCAGCCCCAGCATTTT.

The chain is built from TRBV24-1 and TRBJ2-1; 8 bases are a match to TRBD2. The CDR3 sequence is 17 residues long. CDR1 is KGHDR and CDR2 is SFDVKD in the germline V gene. V shed 3 bases and J 0 bases; nucleotides not matched to a gene: 6. CDR3 in DNA: TGTGCCACCAGTGATCGGATAGCGGGAAGCTCCTACAATGAGCAGTTCTTC. Encoded protein: CATSDRIAGSSYNEQFF.

This chain links TRBV4-3 with TRBJ2-3, with D possibly matching TRBD2 (6 bases). Trimming shortened V by 4 bases and J by 6 bases, and 14 bases separated the two germline ends. Germline lookup yields CDR1 LGHNA and CDR2 YSLEER. CDR3 size: 14 residues. CDR3 protein: CASSPYGGLDTQYF. CDR3 in DNA: TGCGCCAGCAGCCCCTACGGGGGTTTGGATACGCAGTATTTT.

The rearrangement uses TRBV4-3 and TRBJ1-1; TRBD1 is a possible D gene (6 bases). Looked up from germline, CDR1 is LGHNA and CDR2 is YSLEER. V lost 1 base to trimming and J lost 0 bases, with 12 bases between them. The CDR3 is made up of 16 amino acids. The CDR3 coding sequence is TGCGCCAGCAGCCAAGGGTGGGGACACTTGAACACTGAAGCTTTCTTT. This encodes CASSQGWGHLNTEAFF.

The chain links TRBV4-3 to TRBJ2-7, with 8 bases fitting TRBD2. The CDR3 runs 16 residues. Trimming took 2 bases from V and 5 from J; bases not matched to a gene: 11. The germline gives CDR1 LGHNA, CDR2 YSLEER. CDR3 coding DNA: TGCGCCAGCAGCCAACGCTTGGGGGGACTAGAGGACGAGCAGTACTTC. Translating it yields CASSQRLGGLEDEQYF.

The V and J genes are TRBV30 and TRBJ2-2; 11 nucleotides agree with TRBD2. Trimming took 4 bases from V and 0 from J; bases not matched to a gene: 4. The CDR3 runs 16 residues. CDR1 is GTSNPN, CDR2 SVGIG, per germline (reference sequence). The chain's CDR3 is CAWTGTSGANTGELFF. The CDR3 coding sequence is TGTGCCTGGACTGGGACTAGCGGAGCGAACACCGGGGAGCTGTTTTTT.

The chain couples TRBV30 to TRBJ1-5; no firm D call. Germline CDR1 is GTSNPN and CDR2 is SVGIG (reference sequence). Trimming left V 5 bases short and J 0 bases short, with 11 bases between. This CDR3 spans 14 amino acids. The CDR3 nucleotides are TGTGCCTGGTCGGGGTTCAATAGCAATCAGCCCCAGCATTTT. It codes for CAWSGFNSNQPQHF.

The chain couples TRBV10-3 to TRBJ1-2; 7 nucleotides line up with TRBD1. The CDR3 is made up of 13 amino acids. CDR1 and CDR2 (germline): ENHRY, SYGVKD. V was clipped by 2 bases and J by 6 bases; unmatched bases: 3. CDR3 loop: CAISERQGDGYTF. The CDR3 nucleotides are TGTGCCATCAGTGAGCGACAGGGTGATGGCTACACCTTC.

The chain uses TRBV5-5 and TRBJ2-5; D is ambiguous. The CDR3 extends over 13 amino acids. The germline V gene has CDR1 SGHKS and CDR2 YYEKEE (reference sequence). V was pared by 7 bases and J by 3 bases, with 13 bases between. The DNA of the CDR3 is TGTGCCAGCTCCAGGCCCCCTGAAGAGACCCAGTACTTC. Amino acids: CASSRPPEETQYF.

This chain links TRBV4-2 with TRBJ2-1; D call uncertain. CDR1 LGHNA and CDR2 YNFKEQ come from the germline V gene. This CDR3 has 14 amino acids. The V end was cut by 2 bases, the J end by 7 bases, with 12 bases between. CDR3 bases: TGTGCCAGCAGCCAACTCCTCGGCGGTAATGAGCAGTTCTTC. Translating it yields CASSQLLGGNEQFF.

This clone showed up just a few times. The junction departs from germline at one end; a sequencing error may be responsible. V is TRBV4-1 and J is TRBJ1-6; 7 bases are a match to TRBD1. The germline V gene has CDR1 MGHRA and CDR2 YSYEKL. This CDR3 spans 11 amino acids. As DNA, the CDR3 is TGCGCCAGCAGCCAAGAGGGACAGACGATCTTT. It specifies CASSQEGQTIF.

The chain carries TRBV5-1 and TRBJ2-1; tentatively, D is TRBD2 (6 bases). Germline lookup yields CDR1 SGHRS and CDR2 YFSETQ. CDR3 length: 16 residues. V lost 0 bases, J lost 4 bases, and 14 bases lay in between. The CDR3 DNA is TGCGCCAGCAGCTTGGTGGGGGGAATGGTGTACAATGAGCAGTTCTTC. Residues: CASSLVGGMVYNEQFF.